Shown below are 13 T cell receptor beta chains from a single sample sequenced in a study of blood T cell repertoires in COVID-19. Profiled with immunoSEQ multiplex PCR; TCRdb holds only in-frame clones, not every one. This sample carries roughly 150,000 clones, approximately 90% of them seen once, and the ten largest clones take 4.5% to 5%. Sequencing input: peripheral blood. The receptors were sampled from a man between 18 and 35 years old with COVID-19, enrolled during active disease.

This clone was seen only a few times. The chain links TRBV10-1 to TRBJ2-7; 7 positions match TRBD2. CDR3 length equals 12 residues. V was pared by 6 bases and J by 4 bases, with 3 bases of the junction left unmatched. CDR1 is WNHNN and CDR2 is SYGVQD in the germline V gene (reference sequence). As DNA, the CDR3 is TGCGCCAGCAGCGGGACTAAGTACGAGCAGTACTTC. Its protein is CASSGTKYEQYF.

A word on this clone: Germline and junction disagree at one end, which may indicate a read error. Here the CDR3 DNA reads TGTGCTAGCAGCGGAGAGGCGCAAGAGACCCAGTACTTC. As protein: CASSGEAQETQYF. The gene calls are TRBV7-7 and TRBJ2-5; D is perhaps TRBD2 (5 bases). The V gene's germline CDR1 is SSHAT and CDR2 FNYEAQ (reference sequence). The CDR3 covers 13 residues.

The chain has TRBV10-3 and TRBJ1-1; D possibly corresponds to TRBD1 (5 bases). Trimming left V 3 bases short and J 5 bases short, with 16 bases between. Germline assignment: CDR1 ENHRY and CDR2 SYGVKD. The CDR3 consists of 15 residues. CDR3 residues: CAISEPPQGSTEAFF. The CDR3 nucleotides are TGTGCCATCAGTGAACCCCCTCAGGGATCGACTGAAGCTTTCTTT.

This chain joins TRBV14 and TRBJ2-7, with TRBD1 matching 7 bases. Unmatched junction bases numbered 5, after V lost 6 bases and J lost 0 bases. CDR1 is SGHDN and CDR2 is FVKESK in the germline V gene. This CDR3 spans 14 amino acids. This chain's CDR3 is CASSRTGFSYEQYF. In DNA, the CDR3 is TGTGCCAGCAGTCGGACAGGCTTCTCCTACGAGCAGTACTTC.

The rearrangement uses TRBV5-6 and TRBJ1-6, with a tentative D call TRBD1 (5 bases). Deletions cut 6 bases from V and 3 bases from J, with 13 bases between. Germline CDR1 is SGHDT and CDR2 is YYEEEE. The CDR3 runs to 15 residues. This CDR3 is CASTLGQIYNSPLHF. Written as DNA, the CDR3 is TGTGCCAGCACCCTCGGACAAATCTATAATTCACCCCTCCACTTT.

The CDR3 loop is CASSFGRENIQYF. The CDR3 nucleotides read TGTGCCAGCAGCTTCGGGAGGGAAAACATTCAGTACTTC. V and J are TRBV7-2 and TRBJ2-4; TRBD2 aligns across 8 bases. Germline V gene lookup returns CDR1 SGHTA and CDR2 FQGNSA. V lost 3 bases, J lost 5 bases, and 0 bases stayed unmatched. This CDR3 is 13 amino acids long.

The CDR3 spells CASSHRLEVNTEAFF. The CDR3 nucleotides are TGTGCCAGCAGCCACAGACTGGAGGTGAACACTGAAGCTTTCTTT. The chain couples TRBV11-2 to TRBJ1-1; D gene ambiguous. V shed 5 bases and J shed 0 bases, with 13 bases lying between them. CDR3 length: 15 residues. The V gene's germline CDR1 is SGHAT and CDR2 FQNNGV.

V usage is TRBV7-7 and J usage is TRBJ2-5, with D possibly TRBD1 on 8 matching bases. Trimming stripped 1 base from V and 5 bases from J, with 14 bases between. Germline V gene lookup returns CDR1 SSHAT and CDR2 FNYEAQ (reference sequence). This CDR3 comprises 15 residues. The CDR3 bases are TGTGCCAGCAGCTTAGGAGACAGGGGAGGGGAGACCCAGTACTTC. This codes for CASSLGDRGGETQYF.

The CDR3 DNA sequence: TGTGCCAGTAGTAGCCCTGGACAGGGCCTCTACGAGCAGTACTTC. Encoded protein: CASSSPGQGLYEQYF. This rearrangement joins TRBV19 to TRBJ2-7; 8 nucleotides line up with TRBD1. The CDR3 sequence is 15 residues long. V shed 4 bases and J 3 bases; nucleotides not matched to a gene: 8. Looked up from germline, CDR1 is LNHDA and CDR2 is SQIVND (reference sequence).

This sequence joins TRBV3-1 (or the pseudogene TRBV3-2) and TRBJ1-1, with D hard to call. The ends were cut back, 1 base at V and 5 bases at J, with 11 bases in the middle. Germline CDR1 reads LGHDT; CDR2 reads YNNKEL (reference sequence). This CDR3 is 14 amino acids long. The CDR3 DNA is TGTGCCAGCAGCCAAGGACAAAGTCGTACTGAAGCTTTCTTT. Amino acid sequence: CASSQGQSRTEAFF.

The chain carries TRBV4-2 and TRBJ2-1; 9 nucleotides agree with TRBD2. Germline CDR1 LGHNA, CDR2 YNFKEQ. Losses at the gene ends were 1 base for V and 9 bases for J; bases not matched to a gene: 16. The CDR3 is 18 amino acids. CDR3 sequence (DNA): TGTGCCAGCAGCCAAGTTCCCGGGCACGGAGCGGGAGGAAGTGAGCAGTTCTTC. Translated, it gives CASSQVPGHGAGGSEQFF.

The chain is built from TRBV30 and TRBJ1-5; 8 nucleotides agree with TRBD1. J gave up 2 bases and V 3 bases, and 3 bases lay outside the gene matches. CDR3 size: 14 residues. Germline V gene lookup returns CDR1 GTSNPN and CDR2 SVGIG (reference sequence). The CDR3 protein is CAWSEGQGNQPQHF. DNA of the CDR3: TGTGCCTGGAGCGAGGGACAGGGCAATCAGCCCCAGCATTTT.

The rearrangement joins TRBV21-1 to TRBJ2-3; the table assigns TRBD2, which was not confirmed against the DNA. TRBV21-1 is an annotated pseudogene. CDR3 length: 13 amino acids. CDR3 sequence: CASGACFTDTQYF. For the CDR3, the DNA is TGTGCTTCGGGAGCCTGTTTCACAGATACGCAGTATTTT.